This TCR beta chain was recovered during a study of cytomegalovirus exposure and HLA in healthy donors (dated by TCRdb to 2017 to 2019). For the study in its entirety: According to an earlier analysis of 550 to 750 of the donors, 200 million or so T cells yielded over 90 million unique TCR beta sequences and approximately 300 Gb of sequence data. The aim of the study was to test whether cataloging public T cell receptors could identify signatures of past pathogen exposure. Besides the first cohort of some 670 subjects, a separate validation cohort made up of 120 different subjects was used. An earlier analysis of fewer than 750 of the donors used high-throughput TCR beta sequencing to judge whether each TCR beta V gene segment behaved as functional or pseudogenic. Rather than drawing on any new phenotypic data, the later analysis identified candidate immune exposures from TCR beta sequences and the way those sequences occurred across donors. Across 398 genotyped donors of the cohort, an average of roughly 250,000 unique TCR beta nucleotide sequences per donor were sequenced, and roughly 17% of those sequences were non-productive. Both class I and class II loci were covered by HLA typing, at four-digit resolution. Approximately 300 gigabases of sequencing data and around 85 million unique TCR sequences made up an early release that covered nearly 650 HLA-typed donors. Every repertoire in the discovery cohort had been generated on one and the same sequencing platform. The number of donors typed differed by locus, with about 629-640 for A, B, C, DRB1 and DQB1, roughly 520 for DQA1, over 600 for DPA1, and 400 to 490 for DPB1. Four or five DR-DQ haplotypes were treated as single units for association and clustering because of strong linkage in the cohort. Donor age, sex, ethnicity and CMV serostatus were compiled together with the repertoire data. A later genetic analysis used genome-wide SNP genotypes for about 60% of the roughly 700 donors, treating that subset as a discovery cohort. A later analysis re-examined previously published TCR beta repertoires from just over 650 donors and added high-resolution HLA genotyping to investigate patterns of TCR occurrence. The study used immunosequencing to profile the T cell repertoires of 670 or so subjects and linked those repertoires to cytomegalovirus serostatus. The study combined high-throughput TCR immunosequencing, statistical association of individual TCRs with disease status, and machine learning to predict cytomegalovirus infection status. Of the approximately 400 genotyped donors, over 80% were placed in the genetic ancestry cluster associated with self-reported Caucasian donors.

Broader findings and caveats from the paper: Linkage disequilibrium might explain the correlated functional status among segregating V segments, but an unknown experimental factor could not be excluded. In a later genetic analysis, fewer N-insertions in productive TCRs were reported among donors in an Asian-associated ancestry cluster than the approximately 710-donor mean. HLA typing was unavailable for some donors at each locus, so association tests used only the typed subset. Cytomegalovirus status was reported to be diagnosed by the classifier with high specificity and sensitivity in both the original and validation cohorts. CMV serostatus was the only immune exposure information available for the cohort. Most TCR sequences were seen in very few donors, while some public TCRs were found in many individuals. The authors suggested that the approach could potentially be extended to other disease states and immunological phenotypes. A later analysis found that TCR association rates varied across HLA loci, with DRB1 alleles showing the most associated TCRs and HLA-C alleles the fewest. In an earlier analysis of 587 of the donors, most TCR beta V segments appeared in productive rearrangements about 90% or about 30% of the time, broadly matching IMGT annotations. A later analysis found that most CMV-associated TCR beta chains appeared HLA-restricted, with HLA associations seemingly driven largely by CMV exposure. Assigning TCR associations to individual alleles was difficult when HLA alleles, especially DR and DQ, strongly co-occurred. At a false discovery rate of 0.05, a later analysis linked 16,951 TCR beta sequences to specific HLA alleles. About 17 rarely observed V segments, including chromosome 9 orphons, were excluded from the earlier analysis of almost 600 of the donors because counts were too low. A further reported finding was that TCR beta sequences accurately predicted the HLA-A and HLA-B alleles for most subjects in the first cohort. In vitro tests confirmed that three of the cytomegalovirus-associated TCR beta chains recognize cytomegalovirus antigens. Only TCR beta chains were sequenced in this cohort, and the absence of alpha or paired-chain data limited detectable features. A cluster of highly shared sequence variants was judged likely to represent a technical artifact of the sequencing pipeline. Sequencing depth was assumed to be roughly uniform across donors in the presence/absence analyses, though that assumption may not hold. The 87-base-pair reads could not distinguish some IMGT-functional V segments, including TRBV6-2 and TRBV6-3, so those segments were excluded. In a later genetic analysis, a missense DCLRE1C variant was associated with V-gene and J-gene trimming of TCR beta chains, and the association was replicated in an independent cohort. In the study, approximately 160 TCR beta chains were listed as associated with cytomegalovirus. A later analysis found that HLA-associated TCR beta chains were more clonally expanded and had lower generation probabilities than equally common non-associated chains. According to a later analysis, parvovirus B19, influenza, CMV and Epstein-Barr virus appeared linked to several top co-occurrence clusters.

To note about this clone: There is no known antigen for this receptor. No clone much larger than this one lies a single base away; base qualities are absent.

Library construction relied on the immunoSEQ multiplex PCR assay. The multiplex PCR relied on a mix of 60 forward primers for TCR Vbeta segments and 13 reverse primers for TCR Jbeta segments. The CDR3 region of rearranged TCR beta genes was amplified from genomic DNA with a multiplex PCR assay. On the Illumina HiSeq System, the amplified TCR beta libraries were sequenced as 87-base-pair reads. Concerning the study's data processing: In a later analysis, tens of millions of unique TCR beta chains were counted across the roughly 670 repertoires, and about 10 million of these chains were shared by at least two donors. A nearest-neighbor algorithm error-corrected the raw reads and collapsed the reads into unique sequences, merging closely related sequences to remove PCR and sequencing errors. Alignment of CDR3 sequences to IMGT reference sequences was used to assign V, D and J gene segments. For a sequence to be retained, a match of at least six nucleotides was required to both a V gene segment and a J gene segment. Rearrangements were classified as productive when the CDR3 lacked stop codons and remained in frame with V and J, and all other rearrangements were classified as non-productive. CDR3 was defined by IMGT convention, running from the second conserved V-encoded cysteine to the conserved J-encoded phenylalanine. The earlier analysis of roughly 590 of the donors excluded sequences that lacked an unambiguous match to a single V gene segment. In an earlier analysis of around 590 of the donors, a V segment was called functional when productive rearrangements were above 56.7%, and segregating when the standard deviation between donors exceeded 5%. A statistical classification framework was built for diagnosing cytomegalovirus status from the catalog of TCR beta chain sequences. In a later analysis, V and J genes were assigned by comparing TCR nucleotide sequences against IMGT/GENE-DB human TR gene sequences. The TCRdist pipeline was used in a later analysis to assign CDR3 sequences and most-parsimonious VDJ recombination scenarios. A later analysis defined each TCR beta chain by its CDR3 amino acid sequence plus V-gene family, and excluded reads lacking a unique V-gene family. As a way to deal with suspected cross-contamination and a sequencing artifact, a later analysis dropped 450 to 600 nucleotide sequences that were highly shared and had low generation probability. In a later analysis, a clonal expansion index for each public chain was calculated from normalized within-repertoire ranks of inferred template counts. In a later analysis, generation probabilities were computed with a VDJ recombination model fitted to out-of-frame rearrangements, and the resulting probabilities were checked against IGoR. Hypergeometric tests were used in a later analysis to score TCR-TCR, TCR-HLA and TCR-CMV co-occurrence, with a repertoire-size bias correction applied to the TCR pairs. False discovery rates were estimated in a later analysis by permuting HLA or CMV assignments 20 times. In a later analysis, co-occurring TCRs were grouped with DBSCAN, and TCRdist sequence similarity was added when clustering was performed within HLA-allele-positive subsets. Repertoires with fewer than 30,000 or more than 120,000 public chains were left out of co-occurrence clustering, as were roughly five repertoires with anomalous nucleotide sharing. TCRdb limited this immuneACCESS table to in-frame rearrangements with V and J called. A share of clones is missing; checked studies link under half to unresolved V genes, and the rest is unexplained. D and trimming come from the DNA, and the V and J calls and clone size come from that table. This sample has 150,000 to 200,000 clones in its table, and roughly 77% of those were observed once. Clones ranked in the top ten supply 10% to 12% of the sample.

V is cut back by 5 bases and J by 5 bases, with 9 bases in the junction unmatched. CDR1 and CDR2 are drawn from the germline V gene (reference sequence): MNHEY, SMNVEV. From the cysteine up to the phenylalanine, the CDR3 has a length of 14 residues. Only the CDR3 region is kept as DNA, spanning 42 bases read in frame from base 1. The cohort comprised hundreds of healthy bone marrow donors. At the time of sampling, every cohort member was nominally healthy, though immune exposures that went unrecorded were likely present. The donor tested CMV seropositive, placing the donor among the 289 seropositive members of the cohort. Each donor provided a peripheral blood sample, and peripheral blood mononuclear cells were used for TCR beta sequencing. Genomic DNA extraction from the blood cell samples was performed with the Qiagen DNeasy Blood Extraction Kit.

The sample comprised PBMCs. The V gene is TRBV27 and the J gene is TRBJ2-7, and 7 junction bases match TRBD1. The TCR sequence derives from a man aged 18 to 30 in good health and CMV-seropositive. The bases read TGTGCCAGCAGTCCGTGGGACAGCCCTCACGAGCAGTACTTC. Its translation reads: CASSPWDSPHEQYF.